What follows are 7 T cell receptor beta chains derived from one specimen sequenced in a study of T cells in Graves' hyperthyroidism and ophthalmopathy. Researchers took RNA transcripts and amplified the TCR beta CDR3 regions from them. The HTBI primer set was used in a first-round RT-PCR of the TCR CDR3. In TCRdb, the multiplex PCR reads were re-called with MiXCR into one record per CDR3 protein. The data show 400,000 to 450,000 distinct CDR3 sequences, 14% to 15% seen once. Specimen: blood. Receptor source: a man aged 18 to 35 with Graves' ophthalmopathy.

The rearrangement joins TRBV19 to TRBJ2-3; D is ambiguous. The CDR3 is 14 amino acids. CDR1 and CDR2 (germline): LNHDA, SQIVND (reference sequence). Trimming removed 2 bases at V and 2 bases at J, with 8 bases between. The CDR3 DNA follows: TGTGCCAGTAGTATATGGATCCTCACAGATACGCAGTATTTT. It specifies CASSIWILTDTQYF.

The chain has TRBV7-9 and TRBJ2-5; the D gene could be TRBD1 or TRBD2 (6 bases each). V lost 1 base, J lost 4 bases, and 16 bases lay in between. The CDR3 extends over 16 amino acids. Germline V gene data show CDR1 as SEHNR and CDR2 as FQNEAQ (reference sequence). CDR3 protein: CASSLVLQGLPETQYF. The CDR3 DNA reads TGTGCCAGCAGCTTAGTATTACAGGGACTCCCAGAGACCCAGTACTTC.

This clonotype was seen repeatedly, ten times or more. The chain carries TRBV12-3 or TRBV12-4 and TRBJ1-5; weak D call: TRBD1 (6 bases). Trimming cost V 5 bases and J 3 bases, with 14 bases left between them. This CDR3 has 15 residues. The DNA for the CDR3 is TGTGCCAGCAGTCCGAATGGACAGCTCAATCAGCCCCAGCATTTT. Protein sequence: CASSPNGQLNQPQHF.

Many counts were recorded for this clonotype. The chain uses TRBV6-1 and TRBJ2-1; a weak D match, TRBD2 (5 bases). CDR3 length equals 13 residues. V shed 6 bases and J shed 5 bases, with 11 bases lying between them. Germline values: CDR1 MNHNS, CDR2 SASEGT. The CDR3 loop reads CASRGVDNNEQFF. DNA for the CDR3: TGTGCCAGCAGGGGAGTTGACAACAATGAGCAGTTCTTC.

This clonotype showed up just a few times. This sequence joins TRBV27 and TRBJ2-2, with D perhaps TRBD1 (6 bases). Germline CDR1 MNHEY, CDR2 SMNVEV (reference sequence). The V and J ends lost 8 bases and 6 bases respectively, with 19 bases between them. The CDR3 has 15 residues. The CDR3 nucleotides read TGTGCCAGCCTACCGGGACACATCTTATCCGGGGAGCTGTTTTTT. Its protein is CASLPGHILSGELFF.

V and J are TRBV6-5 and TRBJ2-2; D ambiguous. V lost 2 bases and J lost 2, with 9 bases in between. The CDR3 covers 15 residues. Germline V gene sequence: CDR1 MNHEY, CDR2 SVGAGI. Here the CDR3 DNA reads TGTGCCAGCAGTTACAGGACGCAAAACACCGGGGAGCTGTTTTTT. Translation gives CASSYRTQNTGELFF.

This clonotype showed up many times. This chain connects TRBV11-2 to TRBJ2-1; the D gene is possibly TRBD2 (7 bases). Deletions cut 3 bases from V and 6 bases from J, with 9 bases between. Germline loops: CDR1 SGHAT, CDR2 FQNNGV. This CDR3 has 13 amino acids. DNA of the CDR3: TGTGCCAGCAGCTTCGGGGGGCGCAATGAGCAGTTCTTC. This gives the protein CASSFGGRNEQFF.